Each of the 15 T cell receptor beta chains below was sequenced from the same sample in a study of blood T cell repertoires in COVID-19. Method: immunoSEQ multiplex PCR; TCRdb's copy keeps in-frame clones and lacks some. The table has 40,000 to 55,000 clones, under 90% seen once; the top ten hold over 4%. The sequenced material came from peripheral blood. These receptors were taken from an older woman with acute or convalescent COVID-19.

The J gene is TRBJ1-4, the V gene TRBV6-6; 7 bases are shared with TRBD1. The J segment lost 2 bases and the V segment lost 7 bases, leaving 7 bases of the junction unmatched. CDR1 is MNHNY and CDR2 is SVGAGI in the germline V gene (reference sequence). CDR3 length equals 15 residues. The CDR3 reads CASIDRVTTNEKLFF. The DNA for the CDR3 is TGTGCCAGCATCGACAGGGTCACCACTAATGAAAAACTGTTTTTT.

The chain links TRBV19 to TRBJ1-2, with 8 positions matching TRBD1. The germline V gene encodes CDR1 LNHDA and CDR2 SQIVND (reference sequence). With 6 bases clipped from V and 4 bases from J, the junction kept 16 bases outside the gene matches. The CDR3 has 17 amino acids. The CDR3 sequence: CASRLLQGALKSYGYTF. CDR3 sequence (DNA): TGTGCCAGTAGATTACTCCAGGGGGCCCTAAAGTCCTATGGCTACACCTTC.

This chain links TRBV12-3 or TRBV12-4 with TRBJ1-2; D is uncertain. The CDR3 is 12 amino acids. The ends were cut back, 5 bases at V and 5 bases at J, with 9 bases in the middle. In DNA form, the CDR3 reads TGTGCCAGCAGTGCGAAAACTTATGGCTACACCTTC. Its translation is CASSAKTYGYTF.

This chain uses TRBV2 with TRBJ1-6; maybe TRBD1 (6 bases). CDR3 size: 13 residues. The germline CDR1 and CDR2 sequences are SNHLY and FYNNEI. V was cut by 6 bases and J by 7 bases, with 10 bases left in between. This CDR3 reads CASRDSLNSPLHF. For the CDR3, the DNA is TGTGCCAGCAGGGACAGCCTAAATTCACCCCTCCACTTT.

The V and J genes are TRBV5-1 and TRBJ1-2; the match to TRBD1 covers 8 bases. V dropped 2 bases and J dropped 6; count of bases not matched to a gene: 6. The CDR3 is 14 amino acids. Germline lookup yields CDR1 SGHRS and CDR2 YFSETQ. CDR3 region: CASSLLQQGDGYTF. The CDR3 DNA follows: TGCGCCAGCAGCTTACTCCAACAGGGGGATGGCTACACCTTC.

The chain combines TRBV7-3 with TRBJ2-5, with TRBD1 matching over 8 bases. CDR3 length: 14 residues. V dropped 8 bases and J dropped 4; count of bases not matched to a gene: 9. Germline V gives CDR1 SGHTA, CDR2 FQGTGA. CDR3 sequence reads: CASGKTGGLETQYF. DNA of the CDR3: TGTGCCAGCGGCAAAACAGGGGGGTTAGAGACCCAGTACTTC.

The chain combines TRBV7-2 with TRBJ2-7; TRBD1 matches 8 bases. V was clipped by 1 base and J by 3 bases; unmatched bases: 2. This CDR3 region has 14 residues. Per germline, CDR1 SGHTA and CDR2 FQGNSA. The CDR3, as DNA: TGTGCCAGCAGCTTAGAGACAGGGGACTACGAGCAGTACTTC. Amino acids: CASSLETGDYEQYF. Together with reference TRBV7-2 and TRBJ2-7, the CDR3 gives the full variable domain: GAGVSQSPSNKVTEKGKDVELRCDPISGHTALYWYRQSLGQGLEFLIYFQGNSAPDKSGLPSDRFSAERTGGSVSTLTIQRTQQEDSAVYLCASSLETGDYEQYFGPGTRLTVT.

V and J are TRBV2 and TRBJ2-3; 9 bases align to TRBD2. From germline, CDR1 is SNHLY and CDR2 FYNNEI. V was pared by 8 bases and J by 6 bases, with 15 bases of the junction left unmatched. The CDR3 extends over 16 amino acids. This CDR3 reads CASLHRLAVEGDTQYF. CDR3 sequence (DNA): TGTGCCAGCCTACATCGACTAGCGGTGGAGGGCGATACGCAGTATTTT.

The V gene is TRBV5-1, the J gene TRBJ2-1; 7 bases match TRBD1. Germline CDR1 is SGHRS and CDR2 is YFSETQ. CDR3 length equals 12 residues. J gave up 15 bases and V 0 bases, and 6 bases lay outside the gene matches. The CDR3 DNA reads TGCGCCAGCAGCTTGGCGGGCAGGGGGTGGTTCTTC. Its protein product is CASSLAGRGWFF.

The genes are TRBV18 and TRBJ2-7; 8 bases fit TRBD2. This CDR3 region has 14 residues. V was pared by 3 bases and J by 6 bases, with 7 bases of the junction left unmatched. The V gene's germline CDR1 is KGHSH and CDR2 LQKENI. The CDR3 DNA is TGTGCCAGCTCACCCCCCGGACTAGCACGCGAGCAGTACTTC. This codes for CASSPPGLAREQYF.

The CDR3: CASSFGISGANVLTF. In DNA form, the CDR3 reads TGTGCCAGCAGCTTCGGGATCTCTGGGGCCAACGTCCTGACTTTC. The V call is TRBV7-2, the J call TRBJ2-6, with a weak D call TRBD2 (5 bases). Per the germline V gene, CDR1 is SGHTA and CDR2 is FQGNSA. V lost 3 bases to trimming and J lost 0 bases, with 6 bases between them. The CDR3 runs to 15 residues.

The V gene is TRBV6-5, the J gene TRBJ1-4, with D hard to call. The CDR3 length is 12 residues. Germline loops: CDR1 MNHEY, CDR2 SVGAGI. V was pared by 2 bases and J by 12 bases, with 10 bases between. CDR3 protein: CASSYPGRELFF. The CDR3 nucleotides read TGTGCCAGCAGTTACCCTGGGAGGGAACTGTTTTTT.

This clone is a singleton in its sample. CDR3 sequence reads: CASSLGHLPEAFF. The CDR3, as DNA: TGTGCCAGCAGTTTAGGACACCTTCCTGAAGCTTTCTTT. V gene TRBV28 combines with J gene TRBJ1-1; the D gene is possibly TRBD1 (5 bases). The V end lost 2 bases, the J end lost 6 bases, and 10 bases lay between the germline ends. This CDR3 region has 13 residues. Germline V gene sequence: CDR1 MDHEN, CDR2 SYDVKM.

J is TRBJ2-7 and V is TRBV14; D unclear. Germline CDR1 SGHDN, CDR2 FVKESK. The CDR3 sequence is 12 residues long. Trimming left V 1 base short and J 2 bases short, with 3 bases between. CDR3 bases: TGTGCCAGCAGCCAAGCGGCCTACGAGCAGTACTTC. Protein product: CASSQAAYEQYF.

The chain recombines TRBV5-5 with TRBJ1-2, with a possible D match to TRBD1 (6 bases). The CDR3 length is 13 residues. V lost 3 bases and J lost 2, with 8 bases in between. CDR1 and CDR2 from the germline V gene are SGHKS and YYEKEE (reference sequence). The CDR3 spells CASSSQGNYGYTF. The CDR3 region has the DNA TGTGCCAGCAGCTCTCAGGGGAACTATGGCTACACCTTC.